The rows below give T cell receptor beta chains drawn from one sample of a study of T cell responses to AZD1222 COVID-19 vaccine. Clones were sequenced by immunoSEQ multiplex PCR, and TCRdb holds only the in-frame ones, with some missing. The data show roughly 130,000 clones, 92% seen once. Sequenced material: peripheral blood, taken on day 0 of AZD1222 vaccination. These receptors all stem from an adult in good health. Each CDR3 is given with its conserved first and last residue.

TRBJ2-3 TRBV5-1 CASSLARVGSDTQYF
TRBJ1-2 TRBV28 CASRRPGDWLDGYTF
TRBJ2-5 TRBV5-6 CASSALPQETQYF
TRBJ2-7 TRBV9 CASSVGEGQGPYEQYF
TRBJ2-2 TRBV7-9 CALGTDSPGELFF
TRBJ2-5 TRBV5-4 CASSYPGHGIEETQYF
TRBJ1-1 TRBV6-6 CASSKEHAEAFF
TRBJ1-2 TRBV5-5 CASSFRGQEGYTF
TRBJ2-7 TRBV7-2 CASSLRVGTGDHYEQYF
TRBJ2-5 TRBV24-1 CATSDPGSETQYF
TRBJ1-1 TRBV10-2 CASSVGGGFTEAFF
TRBJ2-2 TRBV5-1 CASSLAPGKNTGELFF
TRBJ1-2 TRBV19 CASLPEGREYYGYTF
TRBJ2-1 TRBV6-6 CASSPGTSGYNEQFF
TRBJ2-3 TRBV7-3 CASSSSTDTQYF
TRBJ2-3 TRBV19 CASSIVTNTDTQYF